These T cell receptor beta chains were read from a single sample in a study of T cell repertoires in cytomegalovirus infection. TCRdb re-called the reads with MiXCR, one entry per CDR3 protein. Of approximately 630,000 distinct CDR3 sequences listed, 20% to 25% are singletons. Sequenced sample: CD8+ T cells from PBMCs. These receptors were collected from a human donor in good health (CMV status not recorded). Some clones in this sample may be carry-over from other donors' samples. Each CDR3 is given with its conserved first and last residue. A D gene is named only where the DNA matches it firmly. Rows give clone size only sometimes, using once, few, many, or a class for an expanded clone.

clone size	V gene	D gene	J gene	CDR3 DNA	CDR3 protein
many	TRBV12-3/TRBV12-4	TRBD1	TRBJ1-2	TGTGCCAGCAGTTGGTCGCGCACCGAAAAGACCGGGACAGGGAGTGAGAATGGCTACACCTTC	CASSWSRTEKTGTGSENGYTF
.	TRBV6-5	TRBD2	TRBJ2-2	TGTGCCAGCAGGGGGGGGACCACCGGGGAGCTGTTTTTT	CASRGGTTGELFF
.	TRBV29-1	.	TRBJ1-1	TGCAGCGTCTTTACATACAGGGTTCGGAACACTGAAGCTTTCTTT	CSVFTYRVRNTEAFF
.	TRBV3-1	TRBD1	TRBJ2-1	TGTGCCAGCAGTGTGACAGGGCCTTACTACAATGAGCAGTTCTTC	CASSVTGPYYNEQFF
.	TRBV7-9	TRBD1	TRBJ1-2	TGTGCCAGTAATTTTGGTTCGGTTTTTCAGGACAGGGTCGACTATGGCTACACCTTC	CASNFGSVFQDRVDYGYTF
.	TRBV28	.	TRBJ2-2	TGTGCCAGCAGTTTAGGAGCGAGCAACACCGGGGAGCTGTTTTTT	CASSLGASNTGELFF
few	TRBV6-2/TRBV6-3	.	TRBJ1-1	TGTGCCAGCAGTTACTCGGTAGATAAGGACCCCGGGCCTCTCTTT	CASSYSVDKDPGPLF
many	TRBV23-1	TRBD2	TRBJ2-2	TGCGCCAGCAGTCCCGCGGCGGGGGGCAAGAACACCGGGGAGCTGTTTTTT	CASSPAAGGKNTGELFF
.	TRBV7-6	TRBD1	TRBJ2-2	TGTGCCAGCAGCCCCGCGTTACAGGGGTACGGCGGGGAGCTGTTTTTT	CASSPALQGYGGELFF
few	TRBV2	.	TRBJ1-1	TGTGCCAGCAGTGGTAGGGTGAACACTGAAGCTTTCTTT	CASSGRVNTEAFF
few	TRBV29-1	.	TRBJ1-4	TGCAGCGTTGAACTGGGATCAACTAATGAAAAACTGTTTTTT	CSVELGSTNEKLFF
few	TRBV7-9	.	TRBJ2-5	TGTGCCAGCAGCCGATCAGGGGAAGAGACCCAGTACTTC	CASSRSGEETQYF
few	TRBV7-9	TRBD1	TRBJ2-7	TGTGCCAGCAGCTTGGCCCGGGACAGAGCCTACGAGCAGTACTTC	CASSLARDRAYEQYF
many	TRBV19	.	TRBJ2-2	TGTGCCAGTAGTATATTCCAAGGATTAAACACCGGGGAGCTGTTTTTT	CASSIFQGLNTGELFF
.	TRBV6-6	.	TRBJ2-2	TGTGCCAGCAGCCTTGGGACAACCCACACCGGGGAGCTGTTTTTT	CASSLGTTHTGELFF
once	TRBV7-4	TRBD1	TRBJ2-1	TGTGCCAGCAGCTTAGGTTGGCAGGGGGATGGCTACAATGAGCAGTTCTTC	CASSLGWQGDGYNEQFF
many	TRBV7-8	TRBD2	TRBJ2-3	TGTGCCAGCAGCCGGACTAGCGGGGTTGATACGCAGTATTTT	CASSRTSGVDTQYF
few	TRBV12-5	.	TRBJ1-5	TGTGCTAGTGGGAGCCAGCCCCAGCATTTT	CASGSQPQHF
few	TRBV6-2/TRBV6-3	.	TRBJ2-2	TGTGCCAGCAGTTCACGGGGCGGACGGAACACCGGGGAGCTGTTTTTT	CASSSRGGRNTGELFF
many	TRBV7-2	TRBD2	TRBJ2-1	TGTGCCAGCAGCTTAGCGGGGGCTAGCGGGTACAATGAGCAGTTCTTC	CASSLAGASGYNEQFF
few	TRBV29-1	.	TRBJ1-1	TGCAGCGCCGCGGAGGGGTGGGACACTGAAGCTTTCTTT	CSAAEGWDTEAFF
.	TRBV10-3	.	TRBJ1-2	TGTGCCACCCGGCAGGGGTCGGTGGGCTACACCTTC	CATRQGSVGYTF
.	TRBV7-2	.	TRBJ2-3	TGTGCCAGCAGCTTACTAGTAGGAGCAGATACGCAGTATTTT	CASSLLVGADTQYF
many	TRBV7-3	.	TRBJ2-3	TGTGCCAGCAGCATCAACGGGCCTCTCACAGATACGCAGTATTTT	CASSINGPLTDTQYF
.	TRBV7-8	.	TRBJ2-2	TGTGCCAGCAGCTTAGTTACCGGGAGCGCCGGGGAGCTGTTTTTT	CASSLVTGSAGELFF
.	TRBV19	.	TRBJ1-1	TGTGCCAGTAGTATCGGACTTGCTGAAGCTTTCTTT	CASSIGLAEAFF
few	TRBV28	.	TRBJ1-1	TGTGCCAGCAGTTTATGGGACGTAGCTGAAGCTTTCTTT	CASSLWDVAEAFF
few	TRBV7-3	TRBD2	TRBJ2-1	TGTGCCAGCAGCCCGATGACTAGCGGGGGGGCCGATGAGCAGTTCTTC	CASSPMTSGGADEQFF
few	TRBV6-6	TRBD2	TRBJ2-1	TGTGCCAGCAGTTACGCGGGAGGGGCCTACAATGAGCAGTTCTTC	CASSYAGGAYNEQFF
.	TRBV27	.	TRBJ2-3	TGTGCCAGCGGATTTCCCCGGACGGATTACACAGATACGCAGTATTTT	CASGFPRTDYTDTQYF
few	TRBV20-1	.	TRBJ2-3	TGCAGTGCTAGGGGACCCGCGGGCACAGATACGCAGTATTTT	CSARGPAGTDTQYF
.	TRBV29-1	.	TRBJ2-1	TGCAGCGTTGAGGCCAGGATCAATGAGCAGTTCTTC	CSVEARINEQFF
.	TRBV28	.	TRBJ1-6	TGTGCCAGCAGTTTTTACGGCGGAAATTCACCCCTCCACTTT	CASSFYGGNSPLHF
many	TRBV7-6	TRBD2	TRBJ2-1	TGTGCCAGCAGCCCGACCACGACTAGCGGGAGTTACAATGAGCAGTTCTTC	CASSPTTTSGSYNEQFF
once	TRBV7-3	.	TRBJ2-1	TGTGCCAGCAGCTTCACAGGGAACAATGAGCAGTTCTTC	CASSFTGNNEQFF
many	TRBV7-7	TRBD1	TRBJ2-1	TGTGCTAGCAGCGTCGGGACAGGGGGATCCTACAATGAGCAGTTCTTC	CASSVGTGGSYNEQFF
many	TRBV7-9	TRBD1	TRBJ2-7	TGTGCCAGCAGCTTAAGGGACAGGCCATACGAGCAGTACTTC	CASSLRDRPYEQYF
.	TRBV7-9	.	TRBJ1-1	TGTGCCAGCAGGAAAGGGAATGAAGCTTTCTTT	CASRKGNEAFF
many	TRBV28	TRBD2	TRBJ2-3	TGTGCCAGCAGTTTGCTAGCGGGGGGGCCTAGCACAGATACGCAGTATTTT	CASSLLAGGPSTDTQYF
few	TRBV12-3/TRBV12-4	TRBD1	TRBJ1-3	TGTGCCATCAACCCCCGGGACAGGGCTTCTGGAAACACCATATATTTT	CAINPRDRASGNTIYF
many	TRBV5-6	.	TRBJ1-5	TGTGCCAGCAGCCGAGGACAGACGAATCAGCCCCAGCATTTT	CASSRGQTNQPQHF
.	TRBV3-1	.	TRBJ2-5	TGTGCCAGCAGCCAAGGCGGAGGGGCCTCCCAAGAGACCCAGTACTTC	CASSQGGGASQETQYF
few	TRBV29-1	.	TRBJ1-2	TGCAGCGTTGAAGTTCGCGGGGGCTACACCTTC	CSVEVRGGYTF
.	TRBV14	.	TRBJ2-4	TGTGCCAGCAGCCAAGTACTGGGGTCGGGGAAAAACATTCAGTACTTC	CASSQVLGSGKNIQYF
.	TRBV11-2	TRBD1	TRBJ1-6	TGTGCCAGCAGTCAGGGGGGTTATAATTCACCCCTCCACTTT	CASSQGGYNSPLHF
many	TRBV7-2	.	TRBJ1-2	TGTGCCAGCAGCTCACGATGGGGTACGAGCTATGGCTACACCTTC	CASSSRWGTSYGYTF
.	TRBV3-1	.	TRBJ1-1	TGTGCCAGCAGCCAAGCAGGCACAGGGCTGAACACTGAAGCTTTCTTT	CASSQAGTGLNTEAFF
many	TRBV7-8	.	TRBJ2-5	TGTGCCAGCAGCACCGAGTACCAAGAGACCCAGTACTTC	CASSTEYQETQYF
few	TRBV12-3/TRBV12-4	.	TRBJ2-5	TGTGCCAGCAGTTCGTTGGCGGAGACCCAGTACTTC	CASSSLAETQYF
few	TRBV12-3/TRBV12-4	.	TRBJ1-1	TGTGCCAGCAGGGGGGCCCGGCGTGCTTTCTTT	CASRGARRAFF
few	TRBV19	.	TRBJ1-1	TGTGCCAGTAGTTTGGTTCCGGGACTCGTCGAAGCTTTCTTT	CASSLVPGLVEAFF
many	TRBV14	TRBD1	TRBJ1-1	TGTGCCAGCAGCCACTGGAACAGGGGGTCTGAAGCTTTCTTT	CASSHWNRGSEAFF